The entry below describes one TCR beta chain. What it binds is unknown. V was shortened by 1 base and J by 3 bases, with 12 bases between the two germline ends. This CDR3 is 15 amino acids long. The V gene's germline CDR1 is LGHNA and CDR2 YSLEER. This record comes from a study of cytomegalovirus exposure and HLA in healthy donors. Overall study context: The Caucasian-associated ancestry cluster held 65% to 85% of under 450 genotyped donors.

Regarding the study as a whole: Analyses of presence/absence relied on an assumption of roughly uniform sequencing depth across donors.

PCR employed 60 Vbeta and 13 Jbeta primers. Using immunoSEQ multiplex PCR, the repertoire was profiled, and TCRdb retains in-frame clones only, with some absent. The sample shows about 180,000 clones, roughly 78% of them seen only once. This chain links TRBV4-3 with TRBJ1-2, with D perhaps matching TRBD1 (5 bases). The sequencing input was PBMCs. The receptor was isolated from a woman in her thirties in good health and CMV-seronegative. The CDR3 nucleotides are TGCGCCAGCAGCCAAGGTTGGGGGGTCGACTATGGCTACACCTTC. Translation: CASSQGWGVDYGYTF.